The rows below give T cell receptor beta chains drawn from one sample of a study of early T cells in non-severe SARS-CoV-2 infection. From the 5' RACE reads, TCRdb called clonotypes with MiXCR, one entry per CDR3 protein. This sample has approximately 79,000 distinct CDR3 sequences, with roughly 13% found just once. Input material: whole blood. The source of these receptors is an adult who was a healthcare worker with PCR-confirmed SARS-CoV-2 infection or an uninfected control (not recorded which). Each CDR3 is given with its conserved first and last residue. A D gene is named only where the DNA matches it firmly. The size entry is marked missing in some rows and otherwise reads once, few, many or a size class.

TRBJ1-1,NA,TRBV7-8,many,CASSINGRTEAFF,TGTGCCAGCAGCATTAACGGGAGGACTGAAGCTTTCTTT
TRBJ1-2,NA,TRBV27,many,CASSLLGSYGYTF,TGTGCCAGCAGTTTATTGGGCAGTTATGGCTACACCTTC
TRBJ1-1,TRBD1,TRBV7-8,NA,CASSLGQGAAGAFF,TGTGCCAGCAGCTTAGGACAGGGGGCGGCTGGAGCTTTCTTT
TRBJ1-2,NA,TRBV7-2,NA,CASSPTNFYGYTF,TGTGCCAGCAGCCCGACTAACTTCTATGGCTACACCTTC
TRBJ2-5,TRBD1,TRBV6-2/TRBV6-3,NA,CASSPGTATYQETQYF,TGTGCCAGCAGCCCGGGGACAGCAACGTACCAAGAGACCCAGTACTTC
TRBJ2-6,NA,TRBV5-4,many,CASSLVGSGANVLTF,TGTGCCAGCAGCCTGGTAGGGTCTGGGGCCAACGTCCTGACTTTC
TRBJ2-7,NA,TRBV28,few,CASSGRTPFGEQYF,TGTGCCAGCAGTGGGCGGACACCCTTTGGGGAGCAGTACTTC
TRBJ2-7,NA,TRBV10-3,NA,CAISQTSGLAYEQYF,TGTGCCATCAGTCAAACCTCCGGCCTTGCCTACGAGCAGTACTTC
TRBJ2-4,TRBD1,TRBV11-2,NA,CASSMDRGNKNIQYF,TGTGCCAGCAGCATGGACAGGGGCAATAAAAACATTCAGTACTTC
TRBJ2-7,TRBD2,TRBV7-9,many,CASSLSGGRDEQYF,TGTGCCAGCAGCTTATCGGGGGGTAGGGACGAGCAGTACTTC
TRBJ2-3,NA,TRBV25-1,few,CASSDSGSFRFTDTQYF,TGTGCCAGCAGTGACTCCGGGTCTTTTCGCTTCACAGATACGCAGTATTTT
TRBJ2-2,NA,TRBV28,NA,CASSPGPPTGELFF,TGTGCCAGCAGTCCCGGCCCCCCCACCGGGGAGCTGTTTTTT
TRBJ2-1,NA,TRBV6-1,few,CASSEMGAHQFF,TGTGCCAGCAGTGAAATGGGGGCGCATCAGTTCTTC
TRBJ1-4,NA,TRBV13,many,CASSLAGIREKLFF,TGTGCCAGCAGCCTCGCAGGGATAAGAGAAAAACTGTTTTTT
TRBJ1-4,NA,TRBV20-1,many,CSATPAGNEKLFF,TGCAGTGCTACCCCCGCGGGTAATGAAAAACTGTTTTTT
TRBJ1-1,TRBD1,TRBV4-2,few,CASSDRQGTNEAFF,TGTGCCAGCAGCGATCGACAGGGTACTAATGAAGCTTTCTTT
TRBJ2-1,NA,TRBV7-6,few,CASSLVEASAYNEQFF,TGTGCCAGCAGCTTAGTAGAGGCTAGCGCCTACAATGAGCAGTTCTTC
TRBJ2-5,NA,TRBV7-9,few,CASSLAGPLTVTQYF,TGTGCCAGCAGCTTAGCCGGACCTCTCACGGTGACCCAGTACTTC
TRBJ2-3,NA,TRBV7-6,few,CASSFRQSPTDTQYF,TGTGCCAGCAGCTTTAGACAGAGCCCCACAGATACGCAGTATTTT
TRBJ1-1,NA,TRBV20-1,NA,CSARDRMGGEAFF,TGCAGTGCTAGAGACCGTATGGGGGGTGAAGCTTTCTTT
TRBJ1-5,NA,TRBV27,NA,CASRKTVNQPQHF,TGTGCCAGCAGGAAGACGGTCAATCAGCCCCAGCATTTT
TRBJ2-7,TRBD1,TRBV18,NA,CASSPFGGPHTSGTVNYEQYF,TGTGCCAGCTCACCATTTGGAGGACCACACACTTCCGGGACAGTAAACTACGAGCAGTACTTC
TRBJ2-5,NA,TRBV2,few,CASSEEEGRAQETQYF,TGTGCCAGCAGTGAAGAAGAGGGCAGGGCCCAAGAGACCCAGTACTTC
TRBJ1-4,NA,TRBV29-1,many,CSVDTGERKLFF,TGCAGCGTTGATACGGGAGAAAGAAAACTGTTTTTT
TRBJ1-3,NA,TRBV27,few,CASRLSSGNTIYF,TGTGCCAGCCGTCTTAGCTCTGGAAACACCATATATTTT
TRBJ2-1,TRBD2,TRBV5-1,NA,CASSLGLAGGPWDEQFF,TGCGCCAGCAGCTTGGGGTTAGCGGGAGGGCCTTGGGATGAGCAGTTCTTC
TRBJ2-3,TRBD1,TRBV11-2,many,CASSHGQMTGGDTQYF,TGTGCCAGCAGCCACGGGCAAATGACAGGGGGGGATACGCAGTATTTT
TRBJ1-3,NA,TRBV29-1,few,CSVVDLHFSGNTIYF,TGCAGCGTTGTAGATCTGCATTTCTCTGGAAACACCATATATTTT
TRBJ1-1,NA,TRBV18,NA,CASSPPRQNTEAFF,TGTGCCAGCTCACCACCCCGGCAGAACACTGAAGCTTTCTTT
TRBJ2-3,NA,TRBV18,many,CASSPGLYTDTQYF,TGTGCCAGCTCACCGGGACTTTACACAGATACGCAGTATTTT
TRBJ2-7,NA,TRBV7-9,few,CASSLTAVEISYEQYF,TGTGCCAGCAGCTTAACTGCAGTTGAGATCTCCTACGAGCAGTACTTC
TRBJ2-1,TRBD2,TRBV3-1,few,CAIRASGRNEQFF,TGTGCCATTAGGGCTAGCGGGAGGAATGAGCAGTTCTTC
TRBJ2-7,NA,TRBV5-5,many,CASSSGPISYEQYF,TGTGCCAGCAGCTCCGGACCGATCTCCTACGAGCAGTACTTC
TRBJ1-3,NA,TRBV28,many,CASSRDLGSGNTIYF,TGTGCCAGCAGTAGGGATCTAGGCTCTGGAAACACCATATATTTT
TRBJ1-1,NA,TRBV9,few,CASSVDWAGSGTEAFF,TGTGCCAGCAGCGTGGATTGGGCAGGGTCGGGCACTGAAGCTTTCTTT
TRBJ2-2,NA,TRBV6-2/TRBV6-3,NA,CASSQLAENTGELFF,TGTGCCAGCAGTCAACTAGCTGAGAACACCGGGGAGCTGTTTTTT
TRBJ2-1,TRBD1,TRBV10-3,NA,CATGTVYNEQFF,TGTGCCACCGGGACAGTATACAATGAGCAGTTCTTC
TRBJ1-1,NA,TRBV2,many,CASSFRAGDTEAFF,TGTGCCAGCAGTTTTCGGGCCGGGGACACTGAAGCTTTCTTT
TRBJ2-2,NA,TRBV2,NA,CASSGTTGELFF,TGTGCCAGCAGTGGGACCACCGGGGAGCTGTTTTTT
TRBJ2-7,NA,TRBV7-8,NA,CASTKDPVTYEQYF,TGTGCCAGCACAAAAGATCCAGTAACCTACGAGCAGTACTTC
TRBJ2-2,NA,TRBV10-1,many,CASSHTGELFF,TGCGCCAGCTCTCACACCGGGGAGCTGTTTTTT
TRBJ2-7,TRBD1,TRBV9,NA,CASSLEGDSSYEQYF,TGTGCCAGCAGCCTAGAGGGGGACAGCTCCTACGAGCAGTACTTC
TRBJ2-1,TRBD2,TRBV7-9,many,CASSFSASGSLLPGDEQFF,TGTGCCAGCAGCTTCTCCGCTAGCGGGAGTCTACTCCCTGGGGATGAGCAGTTCTTC
TRBJ2-3,NA,TRBV6-5,few,CASSRDFRTSTDTQYF,TGTGCCAGCAGCCGGGACTTTCGGACTAGCACAGATACGCAGTATTTT
TRBJ2-1,TRBD2,TRBV29-1,many,CSVEGTSGSSSYNEQFF,TGCAGCGTTGAGGGGACTAGCGGGAGCTCATCCTACAATGAGCAGTTCTTC
TRBJ1-3,NA,TRBV6-5,many,CASSLDGTGNTIYF,TGTGCCAGCAGTCTGGACGGAACTGGAAACACCATATATTTT
TRBJ1-1,NA,TRBV12-5,few,CASGLTKNTEAFF,TGTGCTAGTGGCCTGACAAAGAACACTGAAGCTTTCTTT
TRBJ1-2,TRBD1,TRBV6-2/TRBV6-3,few,CASSYRDRDGYTF,TGTGCCAGCAGTTACAGGGACAGGGATGGCTACACCTTC
TRBJ1-1,TRBD1,TRBV27,few,CASSSYGTGKKNTEAFF,TGTGCCAGCAGTTCCTACGGGACAGGGAAAAAGAACACTGAAGCTTTCTTT
TRBJ1-5,TRBD1,TRBV20-1,many,CSATAWTGPGYNQPQHF,TGCAGTGCTACCGCGTGGACAGGGCCGGGGTACAATCAGCCCCAGCATTTT
TRBJ2-7,NA,TRBV28,few,CASTRDTSSYEQYF,TGTGCCAGCACGCGGGACACCAGCTCCTACGAGCAGTACTTC
TRBJ2-2,NA,TRBV28,NA,CASSLGVRVISGELFF,TGTGCCAGCAGTTTAGGCGTCAGGGTGATCTCCGGGGAGCTGTTTTTT
TRBJ2-1,TRBD2,TRBV7-6,few,CASSPDWTSGRSSYNEQFF,TGTGCCAGCAGCCCAGATTGGACTAGCGGTCGAAGCTCCTACAATGAGCAGTTCTTC
TRBJ2-3,TRBD1,TRBV5-4,many,CASSRDSSTDTQYF,TGTGCCAGCAGCCGGGACAGCAGCACAGATACGCAGTATTTT
TRBJ2-1,TRBD2,TRBV10-2,many,CASSPGLVLDEQFF,TGCGCCAGCAGTCCGGGACTAGTCCTGGATGAGCAGTTCTTC
TRBJ2-5,NA,TRBV7-8,few,CASSLVGWSQETQYF,TGTGCCAGCAGCTTAGTGGGCTGGAGCCAAGAGACCCAGTACTTC
TRBJ2-3,NA,TRBV27,many,CASRGVVDTQYF,TGTGCCAGCAGGGGAGTTGTGGATACGCAGTATTTT
TRBJ2-3,NA,TRBV27,many,CASSFIDRLTDTQYF,TGTGCCAGCAGTTTTATTGACAGACTCACAGATACGCAGTATTTT
TRBJ1-2,NA,TRBV6-5,NA,CASSYSERGQTGTRNGYTF,TGTGCCAGCAGTTACTCGGAAAGGGGCCAAACGGGGACCAGAAATGGCTACACCTTC